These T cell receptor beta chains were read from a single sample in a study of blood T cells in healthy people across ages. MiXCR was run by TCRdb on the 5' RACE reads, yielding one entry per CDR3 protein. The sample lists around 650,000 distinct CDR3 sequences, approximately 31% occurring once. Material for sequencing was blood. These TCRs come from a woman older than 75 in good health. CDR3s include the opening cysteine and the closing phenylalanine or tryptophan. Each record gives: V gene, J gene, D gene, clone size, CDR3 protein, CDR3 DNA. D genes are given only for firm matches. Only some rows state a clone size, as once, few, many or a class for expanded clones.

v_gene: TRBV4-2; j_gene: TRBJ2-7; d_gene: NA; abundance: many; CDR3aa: CASSSGRVDEQYF; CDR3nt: TGTGCCAGCAGCTCAGGAAGGGTCGACGAGCAGTACTTC
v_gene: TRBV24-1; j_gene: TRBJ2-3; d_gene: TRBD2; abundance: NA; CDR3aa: CATSDLGLAGGTDTQYF; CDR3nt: TGTGCCACCAGTGATTTGGGACTAGCGGGAGGAACAGATACGCAGTATTTT
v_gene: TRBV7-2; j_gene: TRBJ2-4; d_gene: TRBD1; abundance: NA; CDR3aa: CASTRAGQGAAKNIQYF; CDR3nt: TGTGCCAGCACCAGGGCTGGACAGGGGGCGGCCAAAAACATTCAGTACTTC
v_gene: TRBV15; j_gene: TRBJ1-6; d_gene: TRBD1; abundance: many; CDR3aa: CATSRPGQGSRTLHF; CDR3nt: TGTGCCACCAGCAGACCGGGACAGGGTAGTCGGACCCTCCACTTT
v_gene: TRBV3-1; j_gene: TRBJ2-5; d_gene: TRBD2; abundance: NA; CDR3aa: CASSQGLAGGQRRQETQYF; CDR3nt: TGTGCCAGCAGCCAAGGCCTAGCGGGGGGGCAACGACGGCAAGAGACCCAGTACTTC
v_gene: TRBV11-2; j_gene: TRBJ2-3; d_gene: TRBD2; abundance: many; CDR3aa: CASSQLAGTSTDTQYF; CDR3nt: TGTGCCAGCAGTCAACTAGCGGGGACTAGCACAGATACGCAGTATTTT
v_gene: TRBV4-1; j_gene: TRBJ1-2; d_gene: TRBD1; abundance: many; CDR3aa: CASSQATQGARYGYTF; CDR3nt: TGCGCCAGCAGCCAAGCCACACAGGGGGCGCGGTATGGCTACACCTTC
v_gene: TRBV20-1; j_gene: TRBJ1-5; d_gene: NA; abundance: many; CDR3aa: CSASAADVSNQPQHF; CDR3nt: TGCAGTGCTAGCGCTGCAGACGTTAGCAATCAGCCCCAGCATTTT
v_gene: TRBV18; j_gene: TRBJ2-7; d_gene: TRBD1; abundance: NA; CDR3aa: CASSPDRVGEQYF; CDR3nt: TGTGCCAGCTCGCCTGACAGGGTGGGGGAGCAGTACTTC
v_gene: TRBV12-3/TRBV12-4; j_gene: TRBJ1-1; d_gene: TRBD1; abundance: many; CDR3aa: CASSSGTAKAFF; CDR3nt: TGTGCCAGCAGTTCAGGGACAGCCAAAGCTTTCTTT
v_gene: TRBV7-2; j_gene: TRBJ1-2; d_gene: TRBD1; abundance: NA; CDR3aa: CASSLGHRGNNYGHTF; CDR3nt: TGTGCCAGCAGCTTAGGACACAGGGGTAATAACTATGGCCACACCTTC
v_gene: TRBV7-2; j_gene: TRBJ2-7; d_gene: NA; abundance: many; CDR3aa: CASSRGGVGSYEQYF; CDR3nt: TGTGCCAGCAGCCGAGGCGGGGTCGGTTCCTACGAGCAGTACTTC
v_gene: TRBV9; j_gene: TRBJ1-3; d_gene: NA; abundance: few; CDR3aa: CASSPTGGNTIYF; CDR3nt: TGTGCCAGCAGCCCCACGGGGGGAAACACCATATATTTT
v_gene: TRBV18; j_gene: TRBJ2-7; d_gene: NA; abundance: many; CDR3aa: CASSARDIYEQYF; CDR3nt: TGTGCCAGCTCCGCCCGGGACATCTACGAGCAGTACTTC
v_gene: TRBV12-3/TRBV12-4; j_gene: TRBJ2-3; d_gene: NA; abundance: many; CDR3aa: CASSSTVQDTQYF; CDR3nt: TGTGCCAGCAGTTCCACCGTGCAGGATACGCAGTATTTT
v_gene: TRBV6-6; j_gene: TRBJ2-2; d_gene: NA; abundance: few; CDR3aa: CASRGKNTGELFF; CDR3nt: TGTGCCAGCCGGGGGAAAAACACCGGGGAGCTGTTTTTT
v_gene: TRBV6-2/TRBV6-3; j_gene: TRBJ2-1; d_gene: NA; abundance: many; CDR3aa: CASSPVGQDQFF; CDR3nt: TGTGCCAGCAGCCCCGTGGGGCAGGACCAGTTCTTC
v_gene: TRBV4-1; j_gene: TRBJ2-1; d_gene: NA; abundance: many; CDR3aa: CASSLTSRSYNEQFF; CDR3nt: TGCGCCAGCAGCCTGACCTCCCGCTCCTACAATGAGCAGTTCTTC
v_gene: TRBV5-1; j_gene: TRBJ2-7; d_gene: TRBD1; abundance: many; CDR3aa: CASSLVLNAGGSYEQYF; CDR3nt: TGCGCCAGCAGCTTGGTCCTCAATGCAGGGGGCTCCTACGAGCAGTACTTC
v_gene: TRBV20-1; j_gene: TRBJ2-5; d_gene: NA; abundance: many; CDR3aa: CSALEGSTIQETQYF; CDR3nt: TGCAGTGCACTGGAAGGGTCGACCATTCAAGAGACCCAGTACTTC
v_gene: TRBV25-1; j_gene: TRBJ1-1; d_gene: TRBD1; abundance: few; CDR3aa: CATRRQGNTEAFF; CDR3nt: TGTGCCACCCGCAGACAGGGGAACACTGAAGCTTTCTTT
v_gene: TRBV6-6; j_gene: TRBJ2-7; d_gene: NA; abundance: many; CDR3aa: CASSSFYEQYF; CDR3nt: TGTGCCAGCAGTTCCTTCTACGAGCAGTACTTC
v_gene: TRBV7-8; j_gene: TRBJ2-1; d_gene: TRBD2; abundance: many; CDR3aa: CASSLGTSGSWNEQFF; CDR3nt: TGTGCCAGCAGCCTTGGGACTAGCGGGTCGTGGAATGAGCAGTTCTTC
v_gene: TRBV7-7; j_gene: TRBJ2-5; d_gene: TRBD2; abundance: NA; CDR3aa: CASSFSGNQETQYF; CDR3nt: TGTGCTAGCAGCTTCAGCGGGAACCAAGAGACCCAGTACTTC
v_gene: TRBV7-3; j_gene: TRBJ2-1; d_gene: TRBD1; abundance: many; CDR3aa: CASSFDRGNEQFF; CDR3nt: TGTGCCAGCAGCTTCGACAGGGGCAATGAGCAGTTCTTC
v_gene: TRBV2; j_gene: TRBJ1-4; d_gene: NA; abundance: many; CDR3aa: CASSEYRGRGTNEKLFF; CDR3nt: TGTGCCAGCAGTGAATACCGGGGACGAGGGACTAATGAAAAACTGTTTTTT
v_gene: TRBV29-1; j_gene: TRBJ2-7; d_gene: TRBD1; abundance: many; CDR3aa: CSVVVGTAYEQYF; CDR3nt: TGCAGCGTTGTGGTCGGGACAGCCTACGAGCAGTACTTC
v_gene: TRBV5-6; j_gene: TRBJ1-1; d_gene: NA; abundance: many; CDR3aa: CASSLAGQGSWNTEAFF; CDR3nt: TGTGCCAGCAGCTTGGCCGGGCAGGGAAGTTGGAACACTGAAGCTTTCTTT
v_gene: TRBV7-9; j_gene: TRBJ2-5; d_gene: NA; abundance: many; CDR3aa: CASGRSGGAGETQYF; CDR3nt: TGTGCCAGCGGCAGGTCCGGAGGGGCTGGAGAGACCCAGTACTTC
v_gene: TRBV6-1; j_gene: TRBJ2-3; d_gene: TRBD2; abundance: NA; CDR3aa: CASSPRPPSGPLTDTQYF; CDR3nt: TGTGCCAGCAGTCCTCGGCCGCCTAGCGGTCCTCTAACAGATACGCAGTATTTT
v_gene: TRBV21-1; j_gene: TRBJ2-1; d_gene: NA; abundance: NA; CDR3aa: CASSKRERQFSTPRETQFF; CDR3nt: TGTGCCAGCAGCAAACGGGAGCGACAGTTCTCGACCCCCCGAGAGACCCAGTTCTTC
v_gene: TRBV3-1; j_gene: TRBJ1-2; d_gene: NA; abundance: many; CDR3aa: CASSQGSLNYGYTF; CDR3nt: TGTGCCAGCAGCCAGGGTTCCCTAAACTATGGCTACACCTTC
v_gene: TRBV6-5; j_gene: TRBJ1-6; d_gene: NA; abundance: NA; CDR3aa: CASSYSVLGQKNNSPLHF; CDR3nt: TGTGCCAGCAGTTACTCTGTGCTCGGACAGAAGAATAATTCACCCCTCCACTTT
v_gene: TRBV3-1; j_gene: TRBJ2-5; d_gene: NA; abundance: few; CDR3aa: CASSHPRGGKETQYF; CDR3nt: TGTGCCAGCAGCCATCCCCGGGGTGGGAAGGAGACCCAGTACTTC
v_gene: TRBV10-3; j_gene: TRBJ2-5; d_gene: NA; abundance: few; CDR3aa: CAISEPDRTQETQYF; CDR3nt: TGTGCCATCAGTGAGCCCGACAGGACCCAAGAGACCCAGTACTTC